The 27 T cell receptor beta chains reported below all come from one sample, sequenced in a study of cytomegalovirus exposure and HLA in healthy donors. The PCR contained 60 Vbeta and 13 Jbeta primers. Profiling relied on immunoSEQ multiplex PCR, and the TCRdb table lists in-frame clones only, not all of them. The data hold roughly 190,000 clones, with around 83% observed a single time. Sequenced sample: PBMCs. These receptors were collected from a woman under 30 in good health and CMV-seronegative.

The genes are TRBV30 and TRBJ2-7, with a tentative D call TRBD2 (6 bases). Germline values: CDR1 GTSNPN, CDR2 SVGIG (reference sequence). The germline V and J ends were trimmed by 0 bases and 1 base, with 7 bases remaining between them. The CDR3 extends over 13 amino acids. CDR3 DNA sequence: TGTGCCTGGAGTGTAGGAGGGTCCTACGAGCAGTACGTC. As protein: CAWSVGGSYEQYV.

The chain combines TRBV4-1 with TRBJ2-1; no firm D call. Per the germline V gene, CDR1 is MGHRA and CDR2 is YSYEKL. V was cut by 1 base and J by 5 bases, with 9 bases left in between. The length of the CDR3 is 14 residues. The CDR3 protein is CASSQVVGNNEQFF. The CDR3 DNA reads as TGCGCCAGCAGCCAAGTAGTTGGTAACAATGAGCAGTTCTTC.

The sample holds a few counts of this clone. This chain links TRBV28 with TRBJ2-7, with D tentatively TRBD1 (6 bases). The CDR3 sequence is 15 residues long. Germline lookup yields CDR1 MDHEN and CDR2 SYDVKM. V was pared by 8 bases and J by 2 bases, with 19 bases between. CDR3 nucleotides: TGTGCCAGCTCCCCGGGGACACCCTCACCCTACGAGCAGTACTTC. It yields the protein CASSPGTPSPYEQYF.

This clone was recorded a few times. This rearrangement joins TRBV4-2 to TRBJ1-1, with 12 bases fitting TRBD1. V trimming: 4 bases; J trimming: 0 bases; junction bases outside the gene matches: 3. This CDR3 has 16 amino acids. Germline-derived CDR1 and CDR2 are LGHNA and YNFKEQ. CDR3: CASSPGTGGLNTEAFF. The CDR3 DNA follows: TGTGCCAGCAGCCCCGGGACAGGGGGCTTGAACACTGAAGCTTTCTTT.

The J gene is TRBJ2-1, the V gene TRBV7-2; D is possibly TRBD1 (6 bases). The CDR3 sequence is 14 residues long. Germline V lookup: CDR1 SGHTA, CDR2 FQGNSA. With 5 bases removed from V and 6 bases from J, the gap between germline ends came to 14 bases. CDR3 bases: TGTGCCAGCAGCCCAGGGGCGGCCGGCAATGAGCAGTTCTTC. Residues: CASSPGAAGNEQFF.

This rearrangement joins TRBV6-5 to TRBJ1-1; a weak D match, TRBD1 (6 bases). V lost 7 bases to trimming and J lost 0 bases, with 15 bases between them. The CDR3 is made up of 15 amino acids. Germline CDR1 reads MNHEY; CDR2 reads SVGAGI. CDR3 region: CASTITGTLNTEAFF. CDR3 nucleotides: TGTGCCAGCACCATAACAGGGACATTGAACACTGAAGCTTTCTTT.

CDR3 sequence: CASSRLQYSNQPQHF. In nucleotides, the CDR3 is TGTGCCAGTAGTAGATTACAGTATAGCAATCAGCCCCAGCATTTT. This chain connects TRBV19 to TRBJ1-5; D remains unclear. Trimming pared 4 bases from V and 0 bases from J, leaving 10 bases between. Germline CDR1 and CDR2: LNHDA and SQIVND (reference sequence). The CDR3 runs 15 residues.

This clone was counted only a few times. This chain links TRBV4-1 with TRBJ2-7, with 10 bases aligning to TRBD2. This CDR3 is 14 amino acids long. With 4 bases clipped from V and 2 bases from J, the junction kept 2 bases outside the gene matches. Germline V gene lookup returns CDR1 MGHRA and CDR2 YSYEKL. The CDR3 spells CASSRLAGAYEQYF. The CDR3 region has the DNA TGCGCCAGCAGCCGTCTAGCGGGAGCCTACGAGCAGTACTTC.

The chain uses TRBV2 and TRBJ2-2; 9 bases line up with TRBD1. With 1 base clipped from V and 5 bases from J, the junction kept 5 bases outside the gene matches. Germline CDR1 reads SNHLY; CDR2 reads FYNNEI. This CDR3 comprises 16 residues. CDR3 sequence: CASSEEQGARTGELFF. Written as DNA, the CDR3 is TGTGCCAGCAGTGAAGAACAGGGGGCCCGTACCGGGGAGCTGTTTTTT.

This clone was detected only a few times. The J gene is TRBJ1-4, the V gene TRBV4-2, with 7 bases that match TRBD1. The J segment lost 8 bases and the V segment lost 8 bases, leaving 2 bases of the junction unmatched. Germline V gene sequence: CDR1 LGHNA, CDR2 YNFKEQ. The CDR3 extends over 11 amino acids. In nucleotides, the CDR3 is TGTGCCAGCGGGACAGTAGAAAAACTGTTTTTT. Translation: CASGTVEKLFF.

V is TRBV9 and J is TRBJ2-1; 10 bases fit TRBD2. Germline-derived CDR1 and CDR2 are SGDLS and YYNGEE. This CDR3 has 17 residues. V shed 4 bases and J 0 bases; nucleotides not matched to a gene: 7. CDR3 in DNA: TGTGCCAGCAGCATTGGGGCTAGCGGGAGCTCCTACAATGAGCAGTTCTTC. This codes for CASSIGASGSSYNEQFF.

The chain recombines TRBV7-8 with TRBJ2-1; TRBD1 is a possible D gene (6 bases). The ends were cut back, 5 bases at V and 5 bases at J, with 13 bases in the middle. Per germline, CDR1 SGHVS and CDR2 FQNEAQ. The CDR3 is 14 residues long. CDR3 residues: CASSPDTGHNEQFF. CDR3 bases: TGTGCCAGCAGCCCAGACACAGGGCACAATGAGCAGTTCTTC. Variable domain in full (rest from reference TRBV7-8 and TRBJ2-1): GAGVSQSPRYKVAKRGQDVALRCDPISGHVSLFWYQQALGQGPEFLTYFQNEAQLDKSGLPSDRFFAERPEGSVSTLKIQRTQQEDSAVYLCASSPDTGHNEQFFGPGTRLTVL.

Worth noting for this clone: Here the CDR3 omits its conserved ending phenylalanine or tryptophan, so a read error is the likely source. The limits of the CDR3 on the DNA are not certain, so only TCRdb's listed CDR3 is given. This chain joins TRBV5-8 and TRBJ1-5. The CDR3 length equals 11 residues, ends included. Germline assignment: CDR1 SGHTS and CDR2 YDEGEE. CDR3 loop: CASSPVEGPWA.

This clone occurred a few times. The chain recombines TRBV14 with TRBJ2-2, with 7 bases fitting TRBD1. V lost 1 base to trimming and J lost 2 bases; unmatched junction nucleotides: 4. Germline CDR1 reads SGHDN; CDR2 reads FVKESK. The CDR3 has 16 amino acids. CDR3 region: CASSQVTGSNTGELFF. The CDR3 DNA follows: TGTGCCAGCAGCCAAGTGACAGGGAGCAACACCGGGGAGCTGTTTTTT. Filled out from reference TRBV14 and TRBJ2-2, the complete variable domain reads EAGVTQFPSHSVIEKGQTVTLRCDPISGHDNLYWYRRVMGKEIKFLLHFVKESKQDESGMPNNRFLAERTGGTYSTLKVQPAELEDSGVYFCASSQVTGSNTGELFFGEGSRLTVL.

This clone has a handful of counts. The chain uses TRBV6-1 and TRBJ2-3, with TRBD2 matching 9 bases. After removal of 8 bases from V and 4 bases from J, the junction contained 10 bases not matched to a gene. The CDR3 is 15 residues long. CDR1 is MNHNS and CDR2 is SASEGT in the germline V gene. In DNA form, the CDR3 reads TGTGCCAGCCTAGCCCGCGGGAGGGCCCCAGATACGCAGTATTTT. Translation: CASLARGRAPDTQYF.

The CDR3 DNA sequence: TGTGCCAGCAGTGGGTCGGGGTCGGTTAATGAAAAACTGTTTTTT. It is translated as CASSGSGSVNEKLFF. The V gene is TRBV28, the J gene TRBJ1-4, with unresolved D. The CDR3 covers 15 residues. The germline gives CDR1 MDHEN, CDR2 SYDVKM. Deletions cut 5 bases from V and 4 bases from J, with 14 bases between. The full variable domain, rest sourced from reference TRBV28 and TRBJ1-4, is DVKVTQSSRYLVKRTGEKVFLECVQDMDHENMFWYRQDPGLGLRLIYFSYDVKMKEKGDIPEGYSVSREKKERFSLILESASTNQTSMYLCASSGSGSVNEKLFFGSGTQLSVL.

V and J are TRBV5-4 and TRBJ1-6; D call uncertain. Trimming took off 5 bases at V and 5 bases at J, with 14 bases between the two ends. Germline V lookup: CDR1 SGHNT, CDR2 YYREEE (reference sequence). This CDR3 is built from 15 residues. The CDR3 reads CASSNRETHNSPLHF. The CDR3 DNA is TGTGCCAGCAGTAACCGGGAGACCCATAATTCACCCCTCCACTTT. The entire variable domain, with the rest obtained from reference TRBV5-4 and TRBJ1-6, is as follows: ETGVTQSPTHLIKTRGQQVTLRCSSQSGHNTVSWYQQALGQGPQFIFQYYREEENGRGNFPPRFSGLQFPNYSSELNVNALELDDSALYLCASSNRETHNSPLHFGNGTRLTVT.

The V and J genes are TRBV4-3 and TRBJ2-1, with 8 bases fitting TRBD2. The CDR3 length is 18 residues. J was trimmed by 0 bases and V by 0 bases; bases with no gene match: 7. Per germline, CDR1 LGHNA and CDR2 YSLEER. In DNA, the CDR3 is TGCGCCAGCAGCCAAGATGGGGCCAGCGGGAGCTCCTACAATGAGCAGTTCTTC. It translates to CASSQDGASGSSYNEQFF.

The chain carries TRBV27 and TRBJ2-3, with D possibly TRBD1 on 6 matching bases. The V gene lost 1 base and the J gene lost 4 bases, with 18 bases spanning the gap. Germline-derived CDR1 and CDR2 are MNHEY and SMNVEV (reference sequence). This CDR3 contains 17 residues. The CDR3 sequence: CASSLWGTQGSPDTQYF. DNA of the CDR3: TGTGCCAGCAGTTTATGGGGCACCCAGGGGTCCCCAGATACGCAGTATTTT.

This clone was seen only a few times. The chain's CDR3 is CASSDGANTEAFF. The CDR3 DNA follows: TGCGCCAGCAGTGACGGAGCTAACACTGAAGCTTTCTTT. The rearrangement uses TRBV10-1 and TRBJ1-1, with D uncertain. V gave up 3 bases and J gave up 2 bases, with 7 bases separating them. This CDR3 contains 13 residues. CDR1 and CDR2 from the germline V gene are WNHNN and SYGVQD (reference sequence).

V is TRBV10-3 and J is TRBJ1-1, with D unclear. Trimming left V 0 bases short and J 10 bases short, with 15 bases between. Germline assignment: CDR1 ENHRY and CDR2 SYGVKD. CDR3 size: 14 residues. CDR3 residues: CAISESGGPDGAFF. DNA for the CDR3: TGTGCCATCAGTGAGTCGGGAGGGCCCGATGGAGCTTTCTTT.

The rearrangement uses TRBV5-1 and TRBJ2-3; D is uncertain. The germline V and J ends were trimmed by 0 bases and 4 bases, with 6 bases remaining between them. Germline V gives CDR1 SGHRS, CDR2 YFSETQ. CDR3 size: 13 residues. The CDR3 sequence is CASSLGHSDTQYF. The CDR3 DNA sequence: TGCGCCAGCAGCTTGGGTCATTCAGATACGCAGTATTTT.

The V call is TRBV19, the J call TRBJ2-4; 7 bases fit TRBD1. Trimming cost V 3 bases and J 7 bases; bases outside gene matches: 12. Germline CDR1 reads LNHDA; CDR2 reads SQIVND (reference sequence). This CDR3 spans 16 amino acids. The chain's CDR3 is CASSILRDRDVNIQYF. CDR3 nucleotides: TGTGCCAGTAGTATCCTCCGCGACAGGGATGTGAACATTCAGTACTTC.

The chain carries TRBV4-3 and TRBJ2-1; D is perhaps TRBD2 (5 bases). The germline V gene has CDR1 LGHNA and CDR2 YSLEER. The V and J ends lost 0 bases and 0 bases respectively, with 9 bases between them. This CDR3 has 16 residues. The CDR3: CASSQEAVSSYNEQFF. CDR3 in DNA: TGCGCCAGCAGCCAAGAAGCGGTTAGCTCCTACAATGAGCAGTTCTTC.

The count of this clone is one. J is TRBJ2-1 and V is TRBV7-2, with D perhaps TRBD2 (6 bases). The germline gives CDR1 SGHTA, CDR2 FQGNSA. V was shortened by 5 bases and J by 0 bases, with 17 bases between the two germline ends. This CDR3 is 17 amino acids long. The CDR3 protein is CASSQPTPGDSYNEQFF. CDR3 nucleotide sequence: TGTGCCAGCAGCCAACCAACCCCGGGGGACTCCTACAATGAGCAGTTCTTC.

The count of this clone is one. The V gene is TRBV28, the J gene TRBJ1-1; D is unclear. V dropped 10 bases and J dropped 2 bases, with 17 bases sitting between them. This CDR3 has 14 amino acids. Germline V gene sequence: CDR1 MDHEN, CDR2 SYDVKM. CDR3 loop: CATSIDIRNTEAFF. As DNA, the CDR3 is TGTGCCACGTCCATTGATATTAGAAACACTGAAGCTTTCTTT. Full variable domain (missing parts from reference TRBV28 and TRBJ1-1): DVKVTQSSRYLVKRTGEKVFLECVQDMDHENMFWYRQDPGLGLRLIYFSYDVKMKEKGDIPEGYSVSREKKERFSLILESASTNQTSMYLCATSIDIRNTEAFFGQGTRLTVV.

The chain links TRBV4-3 to TRBJ2-5; a weak D match, TRBD2 (6 bases). The CDR3 covers 16 residues. V dropped 0 bases and J dropped 5 bases, with 16 bases sitting between them. Looked up from germline, CDR1 is LGHNA and CDR2 is YSLEER. CDR3 sequence reads: CASSQDLQAEGETQYF. CDR3 sequence (DNA): TGCGCCAGCAGCCAAGATCTTCAAGCGGAGGGGGAGACCCAGTACTTC.